The present entry profiles one T cell receptor beta chain with its context. These data are taken from a study of blood T cell repertoires in COVID-19. Using immunoSEQ multiplex PCR, the repertoire was profiled, and TCRdb retains in-frame clones only, with some absent. The table has around 310,000 clones, 80% to 95% seen once; the top ten hold 6.8%. The CDR3 totals 16 residues. Looked up from germline, CDR1 is MNHEY and CDR2 is SVGAGI. The V gene lost 0 bases and the J gene lost 5 bases, with 16 bases spanning the gap. Sequencing was carried out using peripheral blood. V is TRBV6-5 and J is TRBJ1-1; perhaps TRBD1 as D (5 bases). This clonotype was sampled from a woman aged 25 to 45 with COVID-19, enrolled during active disease. The CDR3 bases are TGTGCCAGCAGTTACTCGAGGGACCGGGGGTGGACTGAAGCTTTCTTT. Residues: CASSYSRDRGWTEAFF.